This entry features one T cell receptor beta chain sequence. Germline loops: CDR1 MNHEY, CDR2 SMNVEV (reference sequence). This CDR3 spans 14 amino acids. Losses at the gene ends were 1 base for V and 6 bases for J; bases not matched to a gene: 1. Profiling relied on immunoSEQ multiplex PCR, and the TCRdb table lists in-frame clones only, not all of them. The table has some 150,000 clones, more than 75% seen once. This record belongs to a study of blood T cell repertoires in COVID-19. Study at large: From T cells, B-cell-depleted T cells, or PBMCs came the material, which was cDNA or gDNA.

This study enrolled people aged about 18 to 100 from around 26 US geographic areas. The TCR sequence derives from a woman between 45 and 60 years old who had recovered from COVID-19. J is TRBJ1-5 and V is TRBV27; 9 bases are shared with TRBD1. The specimen was PBMCs or T cells enriched from blood (not recorded which). The CDR3 loop is CASSLYRGLQPQHF. The CDR3 region has the DNA TGTGCCAGCAGTTTATACAGGGGGCTTCAGCCCCAGCATTTT.